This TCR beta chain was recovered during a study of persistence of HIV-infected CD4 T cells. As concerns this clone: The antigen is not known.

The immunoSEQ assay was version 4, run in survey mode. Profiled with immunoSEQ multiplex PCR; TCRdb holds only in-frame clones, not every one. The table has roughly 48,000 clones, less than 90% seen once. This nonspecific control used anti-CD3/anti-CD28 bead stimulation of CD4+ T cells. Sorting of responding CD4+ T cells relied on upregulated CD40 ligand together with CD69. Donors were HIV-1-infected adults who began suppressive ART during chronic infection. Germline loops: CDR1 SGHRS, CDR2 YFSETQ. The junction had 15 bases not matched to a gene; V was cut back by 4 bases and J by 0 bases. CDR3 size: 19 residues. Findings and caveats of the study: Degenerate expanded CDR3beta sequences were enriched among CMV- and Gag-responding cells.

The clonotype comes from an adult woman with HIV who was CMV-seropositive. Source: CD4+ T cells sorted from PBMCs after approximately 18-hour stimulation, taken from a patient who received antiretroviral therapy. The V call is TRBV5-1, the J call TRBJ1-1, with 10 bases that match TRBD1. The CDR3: CASSPKTTGTGAMNTEAFF. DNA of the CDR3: TGCGCCAGCAGCCCGAAAACCACCGGGACAGGGGCGATGAACACTGAAGCTTTCTTT.